The clone carrying this T cell receptor beta chain has just a few counts. Its target is not known. The record originates from a study of beta chain features in type 1 diabetes. Study-wide results and limits: Shortening that was moderate but significant affected the TCRB CDR3s of Type 1 diabetes patients in all four CD4+ subsets. Resolution of whether HLA type affects TCRB rearrangement was not achieved here.

Investigators reverse transcribed all isolated RNA, so they sequenced expressed TCRB transcripts. Only in-frame clones appear in the TCRdb table, and some are missing; sequencing was by immunoSEQ multiplex PCR. The top ten clones hold around 0.79% of a sample with around 140,000 clones, around 9% of them seen once. This CDR3 has 16 residues. Trimming shortened V by 3 bases and J by 6 bases, and 18 bases separated the two germline ends. Germline assignment: CDR1 SGHTA and CDR2 FQGNSA. The rearrangement uses TRBV7-2 and TRBJ2-1; D possibly corresponds to TRBD2 (5 bases). The TCR originated in a young man with type 1 diabetes. The sample consisted of central memory CD4+ T cells from blood. In DNA, the CDR3 is TGTGCCAGCAGCTTCCAGCCCGCAGGAGGAGGCAATGAGCAGTTCTTC. Protein: CASSFQPAGGGNEQFF.